One sample yielded the 8 T cell receptor beta chains listed below, sequenced in a study of T cells in Graves' hyperthyroidism and ophthalmopathy. What was amplified from RNA transcripts were TCR beta CDR3 regions. HTBI primers were used for first-round RT-PCR of the TCR CDR3. In TCRdb, the multiplex PCR reads were re-called with MiXCR into one record per CDR3 protein. This repertoire shows about 840,000 distinct CDR3 sequences, about two fifths found once; its top ten account for approximately 8.7%. The source material was blood. These receptors came from a man aged 18 to 35 with Graves' hyperthyroidism.

Only a few counts were recorded for this clonotype. Just one base apart from a much larger clone, this may be a read error. The V gene is TRBV6-5, the J gene TRBJ2-5; D is undetermined. Germline V CDR1 and CDR2: MNHEY, SVGAGI. Trimming removed 7 bases from V and 0 bases from J, with 3 bases in between. CDR3 length: 11 amino acids. The CDR3 loop reads CASTHQETQYF. CDR3 nucleotides: TGTGCCAGCACCCACCAAGAGACCCAGTACTTC.

In its sample, this clonotype was seen many times. The gene calls are TRBV10-3 and TRBJ2-7, with unresolved D. The V and J ends lost 4 bases and 6 bases respectively, with 13 bases between them. In germline, CDR1 is ENHRY, CDR2 SYGVKD. The CDR3 consists of 13 residues. The CDR3 is CAISGGSFSEQYF. Written as DNA, the CDR3 is TGTGCCATCAGTGGTGGTAGCTTTAGCGAGCAGTACTTC.

This clonotype was found many times. The V gene is TRBV7-2, the J gene TRBJ2-5; 7 bases are shared with TRBD2. The V and J ends lost 4 bases and 2 bases, in that order; junction bases with no gene match: 7. Germline V gives CDR1 SGHTA, CDR2 FQGNSA. The CDR3 is 15 amino acids. CDR3 bases: TGTGCCAGCAGCTCCTATTTGGGGGGGCAAGAGACCCAGTACTTC. This encodes CASSSYLGGQETQYF.

J is TRBJ1-6 and V is TRBV7-9; D possibly corresponds to TRBD1 (5 bases). V was cut by 3 bases and J by 9 bases, with 15 bases left in between. The CDR3 extends over 15 amino acids. The germline gives CDR1 SEHNR, CDR2 FQNEAQ (reference sequence). CDR3 amino acids: CASSLEAGDGSPLHF. In nucleotides, the CDR3 is TGTGCCAGCAGCTTGGAGGCGGGGGACGGTTCACCCCTCCACTTT. The whole variable domain, filled in from reference TRBV7-9 and TRBJ1-6, reads DTGVSQNPRHKITKRGQNVTFRCDPISEHNRLYWYRQTLGQGPEFLTYFQNEAQLEKSRLLSDRFSAERPKGSFSTLEIQRTEQGDSAMYLCASSLEAGDGSPLHFGNGTRLTVT.

This clonotype was seen repeatedly, ten times or more. The gene calls are TRBV7-9 and TRBJ1-2, with D possibly matching TRBD1 (5 bases). The V end lost 3 bases, the J end lost 0 bases, and 8 bases lay between the germline ends. The CDR3 consists of 14 residues. Looked up from germline, CDR1 is SEHNR and CDR2 is FQNEAQ (reference sequence). The CDR3 here is CASSLTASNYGYTF. The CDR3 DNA sequence: TGTGCCAGCAGCTTGACAGCTTCTAACTATGGCTACACCTTC. The whole variable domain, remainder taken from reference TRBV7-9 and TRBJ1-2, is DTGVSQNPRHKITKRGQNVTFRCDPISEHNRLYWYRQTLGQGPEFLTYFQNEAQLEKSRLLSDRFSAERPKGSFSTLEIQRTEQGDSAMYLCASSLTASNYGYTFGSGTRLTVV.

This rearrangement joins TRBV20-1 to TRBJ2-5, with D perhaps matching TRBD1 (7 bases). V was clipped by 1 base and J by 5 bases, with 20 bases between them. CDR1 is DFQATT, CDR2 SNEGSKA, per germline (reference sequence). There are 16 residues in the CDR3. The CDR3 sequence is CSARGGTVGSRETQYF. CDR3 coding DNA: TGCAGTGCTAGAGGGGGGACAGTCGGGAGTCGGGAGACCCAGTACTTC.

Many counts were recorded for this clonotype. The chain carries TRBV29-1 and TRBJ1-1, with D maybe TRBD1 (5 bases). The CDR3 consists of 12 residues. Germline V CDR1 and CDR2: SQVTM, ANQGSEA. CDR3 sequence (DNA): TGCAGTCTTCTGACGGGGGGCACTGAAGCTTTCTTT. It codes for CSLLTGGTEAFF. The variable domain in full, with the rest retrieved from reference TRBV29-1 and TRBJ1-1, is SAVISQKPSRDICQRGTSLTIQCQVDSQVTMMFWYRQQPGQSLTLIATANQGSEATYESGFVIDKFPISRPNLTFSTLTVSNMSPEDSSIYLCSLLTGGTEAFFGQGTRLTVV.

V gene TRBV4-1 combines with J gene TRBJ2-7, with a weak D call TRBD1 (6 bases). Per germline, CDR1 MGHRA and CDR2 YSYEKL. The CDR3 is 13 residues long. V was shortened by 5 bases and J by 6 bases, with 14 bases between the two germline ends. CDR3 loop: CASSAPTGLEQYF. The CDR3 coding sequence is TGCGCCAGCAGCGCTCCGACAGGCCTCGAGCAGTACTTC.